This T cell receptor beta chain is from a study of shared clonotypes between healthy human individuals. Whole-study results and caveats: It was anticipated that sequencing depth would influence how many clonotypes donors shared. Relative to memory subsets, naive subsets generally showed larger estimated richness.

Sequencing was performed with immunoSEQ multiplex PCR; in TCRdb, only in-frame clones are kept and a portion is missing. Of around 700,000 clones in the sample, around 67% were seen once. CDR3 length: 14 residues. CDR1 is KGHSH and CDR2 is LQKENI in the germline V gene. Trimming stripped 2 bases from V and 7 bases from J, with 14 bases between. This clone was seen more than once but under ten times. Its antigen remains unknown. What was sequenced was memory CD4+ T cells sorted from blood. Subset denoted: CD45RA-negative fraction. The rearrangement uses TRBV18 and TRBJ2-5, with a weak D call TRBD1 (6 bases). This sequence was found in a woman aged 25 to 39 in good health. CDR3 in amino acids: CASSPTTGQGTQYF. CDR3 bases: TGTGCCAGCTCACCAACTACAGGGCAGGGGACCCAGTACTTC.